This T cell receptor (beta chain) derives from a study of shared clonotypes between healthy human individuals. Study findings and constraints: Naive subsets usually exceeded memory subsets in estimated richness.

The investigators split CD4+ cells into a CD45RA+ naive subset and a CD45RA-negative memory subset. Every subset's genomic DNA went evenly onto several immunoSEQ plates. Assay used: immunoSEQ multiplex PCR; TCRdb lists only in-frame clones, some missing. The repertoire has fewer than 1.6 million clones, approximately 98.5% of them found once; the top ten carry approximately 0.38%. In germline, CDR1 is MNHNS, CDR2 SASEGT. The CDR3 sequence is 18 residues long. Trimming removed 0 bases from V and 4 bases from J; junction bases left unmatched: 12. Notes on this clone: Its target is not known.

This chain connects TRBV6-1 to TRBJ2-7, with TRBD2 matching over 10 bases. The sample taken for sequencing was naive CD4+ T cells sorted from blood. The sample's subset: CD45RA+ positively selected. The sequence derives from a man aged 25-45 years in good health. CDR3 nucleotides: TGTGCCAGCAGTGAAGCAGGAAGGAGCGGGAGGGTATCTTACGAGCAGTACTTC. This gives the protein CASSEAGRSGRVSYEQYF.